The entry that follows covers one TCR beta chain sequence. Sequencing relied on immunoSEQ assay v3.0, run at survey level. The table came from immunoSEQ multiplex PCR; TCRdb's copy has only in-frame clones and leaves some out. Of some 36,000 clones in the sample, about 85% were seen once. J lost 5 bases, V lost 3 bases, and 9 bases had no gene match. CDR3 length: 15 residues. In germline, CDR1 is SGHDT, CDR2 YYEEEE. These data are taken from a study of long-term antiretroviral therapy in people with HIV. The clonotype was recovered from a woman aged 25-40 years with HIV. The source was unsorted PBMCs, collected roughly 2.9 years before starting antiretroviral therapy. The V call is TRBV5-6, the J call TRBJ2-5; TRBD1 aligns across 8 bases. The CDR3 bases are TGTGCCAGCAGCTCCCTGACAGGGGTGGGTGAGACCCAGTACTTC. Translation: CASSSLTGVGETQYF.